This T cell receptor (beta chain) was captured in a study of identical twins (TCRdb year 2016). Concerning the study at large: TCR alpha and beta repertoires from monozygotic twins, unrelated adults of various ages and cord blood were deep-sequenced to test whether fetal clonotypes persist. To rule out contamination, replicate twin experiments were performed at different times with different library preparation protocols.

Only a few counts were recorded for this clonotype. The clone's antigen remains unknown. Base qualities are not recorded, but no much larger clone differs from it by a single base. Broader findings and caveats from the paper: In beta out-of-frame sequences, excess twin sharing was weaker, because having fewer shared sequences lowered the signal-to-noise ratio. Fewer insertions were carried by abundant cord blood beta clonotypes, a similar but weaker trend appeared in young adult naive repertoires, and no such trend appeared in memory repertoires. In monozygotic twins, out-of-frame TCR alpha sharing was systematically underestimated by recombination models, although the models agreed with sharing between unrelated individuals. Zero-insertion analyses could be partly confounded by invariant T cells such as MAIT and iNKT, though diverse VJ usage argued against such confounding for most clonotypes. Out-of-frame TCR alpha sequences shared between twins showed an excess of low generation-probability sequences compared with coincidental sharing between unrelated individuals. Because the same donors could not be followed over many years, the conclusions depended on cross-sectional statistical analysis.

The library came from 5' RACE. The listed sequencing device is Illumina HiSeq 2000. Template switching added a universal primer binding site, and the final cDNA carried a unique molecular identifier that allowed TCR cDNA molecules to be counted accurately. Specific primers in the conserved constant-segment region were used to synthesize first-strand cDNA for the TCR alpha and beta chains. To control for contamination, every cDNA library carried two barcodes: a SMART-Mk sample barcode plus Illumina barcodes. Two successive PCR steps introduced TruSeq adapter sequences along with Illumina sample barcodes. The Illumina HiSeq platform was used with custom primers to sequence TCR alpha and beta cDNA libraries. Processing in the source paper ran as follows. Unique molecular identifiers were extracted from raw reads with MiGEC, and CDR3 positions were determined with MiXCR. For each individual, recombination models were inferred using an EM algorithm with the repgenHMM and IGoR tools. Shared clonotypes were analyzed with the tcR package in R, and sharing was normalized by the product of cloneset sizes. To study raw recombination without the effects of thymic and clonal selection, out-of-frame nonproductive sequences were analyzed. The public sequencing data were trimmed at Q25 with fastp and processed into clonotypes with MiXCR by TCRdb, which kept only in-frame beta chains. Every CDR3 protein is listed once, alongside the most common genes and DNA of its rows. These V and J calls originate from TCRdb's pipeline instead of the authors' own analysis. Recorded for this sample are hundreds of thousands of distinct CDR3 sequences; 15% to 20% of them occurred a single time. Of the sample, around 12% is held by the ten largest clones.

Every donor was a healthy Caucasian. Three pairs of female monozygotic twins, all aged 18 to 29 years, were included in the twin cohort. Peripheral blood mononuclear cells were used as the source from which RNA for TCR libraries was isolated. The germline V gene sets CDR1 to MNHNS and CDR2 to SASEGT. The CDR3 contains 16 residues, cysteine and phenylalanine counted. The sequence is cut down to CDR3 DNA, 48 bases in frame from base 1. After removal of 5 bases from V and 4 bases from J, the junction retains 9 bases not matched to a gene. These data also featured in a second study, about T cells expressing NK-cell markers. The second study also describes: Eight or nine donors provided sorted CD3+CD56+NKG2C+, CD3+CD56+NKG2C- and CD3+CD56-NKG2C+ T-cell subsets, whose TCR beta-chain repertoires were profiled. Of the eight sequenced donors, seven were found to be HCMV-seropositive and one was found to be HCMV-seronegative. To restrict sorting to alphabetaTCR-expressing T cells, an anti-gammadeltaTCR antibody was added in several experiments. For several donors, the dominant CD3+CD56+NKG2C+ clonotypes were among the top 10 CD8+ clonotypes and accounted for 1.0-7.0% of CD8+ T cells. Those dominant clonotypes were again the most abundant among CD3+CD56-NKG2C+ cells in four donors, at roughly 28.3-60.1%. Whether the expanded NKG2C-expressing T cell clones were specific for HCMV antigens was left unclear. The study sequenced eight donors, all healthy volunteers chosen at random: three men and five women. HCMV serostatus was determined by detecting HCMV-specific IgG in serum with a commercial ELISA kit. For about six donors, bulk peripheral blood T-cell repertoires were also sequenced from unsorted PBMC. MIGEC handled demultiplexing of the reads and grouping by UMI, while MiTCR was used to assemble and quantify clonotypes. Only TCR cDNA sequences supported by at least two reads were kept to exclude erroneous sequences. The tcR package was used for downstream repertoire analysis, and clonotypes were matched between fractions using CDR3 nucleotide sequence together with V segment. Antigen specificity was annotated against VDJdb with VDJmatch, allowing one amino acid substitution in CDR3.

The sequencing sample was made of PBMCs. The rearrangement joined TRBV6-1 to TRBJ2-1, with 9 central nucleotides matching TRBD2. This TCR came from a woman aged 18 to 35 in good health. The CDR3 protein sequence reads: CASSPPPGLAYNEQFF. The nucleotide sequence is given as TGTGCCAGCAGTCCTCCCCCGGGACTAGCTTACAATGAGCAGTTCTTC.